Listed below are T cell receptor beta chains from one sample, sequenced in a study of human T cells and chemical hapten exposure. Each CDR3 protein is one row after TCRdb ran MiXCR on the RACE reads. Seen here are around 120,000 distinct CDR3 sequences, around an eighth observed once, and the top ten hold approximately 2.6%. This specimen was whole blood, taken in connection with sensitization to the hapten diphenylcyclopropenone (DPC). The receptors derive from a woman aged 18-29 years with alopecia areata. Some clones in this sample may be carry-over from other donors' samples. Both conserved end residues are part of each CDR3. A D gene is named only where the DNA matches it firmly. Some rows have no size entry. The others give once, few or many, or a class for an expanded clone.

TRBV2	few	TRBJ1-1	TRBD1	CASTPSGQPNTEAFF	TGTGCCAGCACCCCATCGGGACAGCCGAACACTGAAGCTTTCTTT
TRBV12-5	NA	TRBJ2-2	NA	CASGFGSGNTGELFF	TGTGCTAGTGGTTTCGGGTCAGGGAACACCGGGGAGCTGTTTTTT
TRBV7-9	NA	TRBJ1-1	NA	CASSLTAQTNTEAFF	TGTGCCAGCAGCTTAACAGCCCAAACGAACACTGAAGCTTTCTTT
TRBV28	many	TRBJ2-7	NA	CASSFLGSYEQYF	TGTGCCAGCAGTTTCTTAGGCTCCTACGAGCAGTACTTC
TRBV11-2	NA	TRBJ1-4	NA	CASSLPKQMTTNEKLFF	TGTGCCAGCAGCTTACCCAAACAAATGACAACTAATGAAAAACTGTTTTTT
TRBV6-5	few	TRBJ2-7	NA	CASSYSNSYEQYF	TGTGCCAGCAGTTACTCCAACTCCTACGAGCAGTACTTC
TRBV9	many	TRBJ1-5	NA	CASSVGGNSNQPQHF	TGTGCCAGCAGCGTGGGCGGAAATAGCAATCAGCCCCAGCATTTT
TRBV2	NA	TRBJ2-3	NA	CASRFGVMREGADTQYF	TGTGCCAGCCGATTTGGAGTAATGAGAGAGGGCGCAGATACGCAGTATTTT
TRBV5-1	few	TRBJ2-5	TRBD1	CASRQPDRAEETQYF	TGCGCCAGCAGACAGCCAGACAGGGCCGAAGAGACCCAGTACTTC
TRBV14	few	TRBJ2-5	NA	CASSQVGLTQETQYF	TGTGCCAGCAGCCAAGTAGGACTAACTCAAGAGACCCAGTACTTC
TRBV7-8	few	TRBJ1-1	NA	CASSLGDGNTEAFF	TGTGCCAGCAGCTTAGGCGACGGGAACACTGAAGCTTTCTTT
TRBV20-1	NA	TRBJ1-1	TRBD1	CSGYSPIEGAYSTEAFF	TGCAGTGGCTACTCCCCCATAGAGGGGGCTTATAGCACTGAAGCTTTCTTT
TRBV18	many	TRBJ2-3	NA	CASSPETGIRAADTQYF	TGTGCCAGCTCACCCGAAACAGGGATCAGAGCCGCAGATACGCAGTATTTT
TRBV7-9	many	TRBJ2-5	TRBD1	CASSSRTGGQETQYF	TGTGCCAGCAGCTCCCGGACAGGGGGCCAAGAGACCCAGTACTTC
TRBV11-2	many	TRBJ2-1	NA	CASARVGGNEQFF	TGTGCCAGCGCAAGGGTGGGGGGCAATGAGCAGTTCTTC
TRBV7-9	many	TRBJ2-2	NA	CASRIGGELFF	TGTGCCAGCAGGATCGGCGGGGAGCTGTTTTTT
TRBV12-5	few	TRBJ1-1	NA	CASGLAAEAFF	TGTGCTAGTGGTTTGGCAGCTGAAGCTTTCTTT
TRBV28	many	TRBJ2-1	TRBD1	CASTSRDRGRGEQFF	TGTGCCAGCACATCCCGGGACAGGGGACGGGGTGAGCAGTTCTTC
TRBV11-2	NA	TRBJ2-7	NA	CASSLTSAYEQYF	TGTGCCAGCAGCTTAACCTCAGCGTACGAGCAGTACTTC
TRBV12-3/TRBV12-4	many	TRBJ2-1	NA	CASRQGGTRTNEQFF	TGTGCCAGCAGACAAGGAGGGACGAGAACCAATGAGCAGTTCTTC
TRBV5-6	many	TRBJ1-1	NA	CASRSVYRINTEAFF	TGTGCCAGCAGGTCGGTCTACAGGATCAACACTGAAGCTTTCTTT
TRBV30	few	TRBJ2-1	NA	CAWSLFRGNEQFF	TGTGCCTGGAGCCTATTTAGGGGCAATGAGCAGTTCTTC
TRBV2	NA	TRBJ2-4	TRBD2	CASSDRTSGAVAKNIQYF	TGTGCCAGCAGTGACCGGACTAGCGGGGCGGTGGCCAAAAACATTCAGTACTTC
TRBV20-1	many	TRBJ1-5	NA	CSAGQGDQPQHF	TGCAGTGCTGGTCAGGGAGATCAGCCCCAGCATTTT